This entry lists 25 T cell receptor beta chains sequenced from one sample in a study of post-analysis software for immune sequencing data (dated by TCRdb to between 2014 and 2017). What the authors observed across the whole study: Significantly higher frequencies in patients than in controls were found for about 5 TRBV segments, including TRBV5-6, TRBV5-1 and TRBV20-1.

Antigens for these TCRs are unknown. The library relied on PCR. TCRdb shows the sequencer as Illumina HiSeq 2500. Unique molecular identifiers were incorporated into TCR beta cDNA libraries to reduce PCR and sequencing biases. Through fastp at Q25 and MiXCR, TCRdb rebuilt clones from the public reads, retaining in-frame beta chains. Each CDR3 protein gets just one entry, which takes the most common genes and DNA from the rows behind it. The sample table contains some 690,000 distinct CDR3 sequences; only one count was recorded for more than 50% of them. The ten most abundant clones make up around 11% of the sample. Sequencing was performed on blood. The receptors derive from a girl aged 2 to 10 with multiple sclerosis.

The genes are TRBV7-2 and TRBJ2-7, with D possibly TRBD2 on 6 matching bases. V lost 4 bases and J lost 3, with 13 bases in between. This CDR3 is built from 14 residues. Germline V gene sequence: CDR1 SGHTA, CDR2 FQGNSA. CDR3 residues: CASSSLASYYEQYF. The CDR3 coding sequence is TGTGCCAGCAGCTCCCTAGCGTCTTACTACGAGCAGTACTTC.

The V and J genes are TRBV4-1 and TRBJ2-1; 9 bases align to TRBD2. After removal of 2 bases from V and 9 bases from J, the junction contained 11 bases not matched to a gene. This CDR3 contains 16 residues. CDR1 is MGHRA, CDR2 YSYEKL, per germline. The CDR3 DNA reads as TGCGCCAGCAGCCAACTGATGGCGGGAGGGCCGGGTGAGCAGTTCTTC. This gives the protein CASSQLMAGGPGEQFF.

The rearrangement joins TRBV3-1 to TRBJ2-3, with D possibly being TRBD1 (6 bases). The germline V gene encodes CDR1 LGHDT and CDR2 YNNKEL (reference sequence). Between the trimmed V and J ends, which lost 3 bases and 3 bases, there was a span of 13 bases. This CDR3 comprises 15 residues. CDR3 sequence reads: CASSQQGYLTDTQYF. Here the CDR3 DNA reads TGTGCCAGCAGCCAGCAGGGGTACCTAACAGATACGCAGTATTTT.

The rearrangement uses TRBV4-1 and TRBJ1-4, with TRBD1 identical over 9 bases. There are 16 residues in the CDR3. Germline V CDR1 and CDR2: MGHRA, YSYEKL. V was clipped by 4 bases and J by 5 bases; unmatched bases: 8. CDR3 coding DNA: TGCGCCAGCAGCCGGGGACAGGGAGGGAAGAATGAAAAACTGTTTTTT. Protein sequence: CASSRGQGGKNEKLFF.

This rearrangement joins TRBV10-3 to TRBJ1-2; 10 positions match TRBD1. J gave up 3 bases and V 4 bases, and 5 bases lay outside the gene matches. The length of the CDR3 is 15 residues. Germline V gene sequence: CDR1 ENHRY, CDR2 SYGVKD. CDR3 sequence reads: CAISAGTGVDYGYTF. CDR3 in DNA: TGTGCCATCAGTGCAGGGACAGGGGTCGACTATGGCTACACCTTC.

There are a few counts of this clonotype. The J gene is TRBJ1-6, the V gene TRBV12-3 or TRBV12-4; possibly TRBD1 for D (5 bases). Trimming took off 5 bases at V and 7 bases at J, with 15 bases between the two ends. This CDR3 contains 15 residues. CDR3 in amino acids: CASSPRQRSNSPLHF. CDR3 in DNA: TGTGCCAGCAGTCCTCGACAGCGTTCCAATTCACCCCTCCACTTT.

The gene calls are TRBV20-1 and TRBJ1-4; perhaps TRBD1 as D (6 bases). The CDR3 has 13 amino acids. Germline CDR1 is DFQATT and CDR2 is SNEGSKA (reference sequence). Trimming removed 3 bases from V and 5 bases from J, with 10 bases in between. CDR3 sequence reads: CSARDSTNEKLFF. In DNA, the CDR3 is TGCAGTGCTAGGGACAGTACAAATGAAAAACTGTTTTTT.

The chain carries TRBV7-2 and TRBJ2-3; D might be TRBD2 (6 bases). V lost 5 bases and J lost 2, with 11 bases in between. Germline V lookup: CDR1 SGHTA, CDR2 FQGNSA. CDR3 length equals 14 residues. CDR3 nucleotide sequence: TGTGCCAGCAGCCGAGGGACTTACACAGATACGCAGTATTTT. It is translated as CASSRGTYTDTQYF.

The chain couples TRBV5-1 to TRBJ2-1; D not certain. The CDR3 loop spans 11 amino acids. V lost 6 bases and J 6 bases, leaving 7 bases between the germline ends. Germline CDR1 is SGHRS and CDR2 is YFSETQ. The CDR3 protein is CASKAANEQFF. The CDR3 nucleotides read TGCGCCAGCAAGGCCGCCAATGAGCAGTTCTTC.

This clonotype has a handful of counts. The J gene is TRBJ2-6, the V gene TRBV20-1; unclear D gene. V lost 6 bases, J lost 0 bases, and 9 bases lay in between. CDR1 is DFQATT and CDR2 is SNEGSKA in the germline V gene (reference sequence). The CDR3 has 14 amino acids. The CDR3 sequence: CSASASSGANVLTF. CDR3 coding DNA: TGCAGTGCCTCCGCGTCCTCTGGGGCCAACGTCCTGACTTTC.

The rearrangement uses TRBV28 and TRBJ2-7; tentatively, D is TRBD1 or TRBD2 (6 bases each). Germline assignment: CDR1 MDHEN and CDR2 SYDVKM. The CDR3 consists of 12 residues. V was cut by 7 bases and J by 1 base, with 8 bases left in between. CDR3 sequence: CASKGGSYEQYF. CDR3 DNA: TGTGCCAGCAAAGGGGGGTCCTACGAGCAGTACTTC.

The J gene is TRBJ2-1, the V gene TRBV7-6; D unclear. CDR3 size: 12 residues. The V and J ends lost 0 bases and 10 bases respectively, with 7 bases between them. Germline CDR1 SGHVS, CDR2 FNYEAQ. CDR3 loop: CASSLAEHEQFF. The CDR3 DNA follows: TGTGCCAGCAGCTTAGCCGAGCACGAGCAGTTCTTC.

The genes are TRBV6-5 and TRBJ2-1, with TRBD1 as a possible D gene (6 bases). The CDR3 runs 14 residues. Germline CDR1 is MNHEY and CDR2 is SVGAGI. V was cut by 6 bases and J by 4 bases, with 13 bases left in between. CDR3: CASRLGTPYNEQFF. The CDR3 coding sequence is TGTGCCAGCAGGCTCGGGACACCTTACAATGAGCAGTTCTTC.

The chain links TRBV7-9 to TRBJ2-7; D tentatively fits TRBD1 or TRBD2 (5 bases each). CDR1 and CDR2 from the germline V gene are SEHNR and FQNEAQ (reference sequence). This CDR3 region has 14 residues. V lost 5 bases and J lost 5, with 16 bases in between. The CDR3 nucleotides are TGTGCCAGCAGCCTCGAGAGGGGTTACCACGAGCAGTACTTC. Translated, it gives CASSLERGYHEQYF. Filled out from reference TRBV7-9 and TRBJ2-7, the complete variable domain reads DTGVSQNPRHKITKRGQNVTFRCDPISEHNRLYWYRQTLGQGPEFLTYFQNEAQLEKSRLLSDRFSAERPKGSFSTLEIQRTEQGDSAMYLCASSLERGYHEQYFGPGTRLTVT.

V is TRBV7-9 and J is TRBJ1-1; D is ambiguous. CDR1 and CDR2 (germline): SEHNR, FQNEAQ (reference sequence). Trimming cost V 6 bases and J 8 bases, with 4 bases left between them. There are 9 residues in the CDR3. CDR3 in DNA: TGTGCCAGCAGGCCGGAAGCTTTCTTT. Amino acid sequence: CASRPEAFF.

As DNA, the CDR3 is TGTGCCTGGAGTGTATTGCCAAGACTAGCGGGAGGGGATGAGCAGTTCTTC. This sequence encodes CAWSVLPRLAGGDEQFF. The chain links TRBV30 to TRBJ2-1; 14 bases are shared with TRBD2. The trim removed 0 bases at V and 8 bases at J, leaving 9 bases unmatched. The length of the CDR3 is 17 residues. The germline V gene has CDR1 GTSNPN and CDR2 SVGIG (reference sequence).

The CDR3 DNA reads as TGCAGTGCTAGAGGGGTTTTTAGCTCCTACAATGAGCAGTACTTC. This codes for CSARGVFSSYNEQYF. This chain uses TRBV20-1 with TRBJ2-1; D uncertain. The J call may be incorrect, as the DNA end agrees better with TRBJ2-7. The CDR3 is made up of 15 amino acids. CDR1 is DFQATT and CDR2 is SNEGSKA in the germline V gene (reference sequence).

This clonotype was seen more than once but under ten times. J is TRBJ2-5 and V is TRBV29-1, with D hard to call. The CDR3 is made up of 11 amino acids. Trimming stripped 5 bases from V and 2 bases from J, with 6 bases between. CDR1 is SQVTM and CDR2 is ANQGSEA in the germline V gene. The CDR3 region has the DNA TGCAGCGTTTCGAGTCAAGAGACCCAGTACTTC. Translating it yields CSVSSQETQYF.

This clonotype was observed a handful of times. V and J are TRBV29-1 and TRBJ1-2; TRBD1 aligns across 8 bases. Unmatched junction bases numbered 3, after V lost 4 bases and J lost 2 bases. Per germline, CDR1 SQVTM and CDR2 ANQGSEA. CDR3 size: 13 residues. CDR3 in DNA: TGCAGCGTTGCCAGGGGGCCCAACTATGGCTACACCTTC. It specifies CSVARGPNYGYTF.

This chain connects TRBV4-1 to TRBJ2-3; maybe TRBD2 (6 bases). The CDR3 length is 17 residues. With 0 bases removed from V and 6 bases from J, the gap between germline ends came to 19 bases. The V gene's germline CDR1 is MGHRA and CDR2 YSYEKL. The CDR3 protein is CASSQDLEGPDSDTQYF. As DNA, the CDR3 is TGCGCCAGCAGCCAAGATCTGGAGGGCCCAGACTCCGATACGCAGTATTTT.

The chain combines TRBV6-2 or TRBV6-3 with TRBJ2-1; D is perhaps TRBD2 (7 bases). V was cut by 10 bases and J by 4 bases, with 14 bases left in between. CDR3 length: 13 residues. Germline V gene lookup returns CDR1 MNHEY and CDR2 SVGEGT. The CDR3 DNA follows: TGTGCCACTCGGGGGGCCCTTTACAATGAGCAGTTCTTC. Translating gives CATRGALYNEQFF.

The chain recombines TRBV7-9 with TRBJ1-2; D gene unclear. Germline values: CDR1 SEHNR, CDR2 FQNEAQ (reference sequence). Trimming removed 1 base at V and 9 bases at J, with 12 bases between. The CDR3 is 13 residues long. The CDR3 nucleotides are TGTGCCAGCAGCTTAGATGAGGTGGTCAGCTACACCTTC. Its protein product is CASSLDEVVSYTF.

The V call is TRBV2, the J call TRBJ1-3; D uncertain. Between the trimmed V and J ends, which lost 8 bases and 0 bases, there was a span of 11 bases. CDR1 and CDR2 (germline): SNHLY, FYNNEI. CDR3 length equals 14 residues. Written as DNA, the CDR3 is TGTGCCAGCCTCCTATTATCCTCTGGAAACACCATATATTTT. Protein: CASLLLSSGNTIYF.

This clonotype was observed a handful of times. This chain connects TRBV29-1 to TRBJ2-3; 11 bases map to TRBD2. CDR1 is SQVTM, CDR2 ANQGSEA, per germline. J was trimmed by 0 bases and V by 7 bases; bases with no gene match: 9. This CDR3 contains 16 residues. CDR3 coding DNA: TGCAGCGGTGACCAAACTAGCGGGAGTAGCACAGATACGCAGTATTTT. Translating gives CSGDQTSGSSTDTQYF.

The chain carries TRBV5-1 and TRBJ1-1; 9 bases fit TRBD1. The CDR3 consists of 16 residues. Losses at the gene ends were 6 bases for V and 4 bases for J; bases not matched to a gene: 13. The germline gives CDR1 SGHRS, CDR2 YFSETQ. This CDR3 is CASTTGGDFAITEAFF. DNA for the CDR3: TGCGCCAGCACGACAGGGGGGGACTTTGCGATCACTGAAGCTTTCTTT. The full variable domain, with the rest looked up from reference TRBV5-1 and TRBJ1-1, is KAGVTQTPRYLIKTRGQQVTLSCSPISGHRSVSWYQQTPGQGLQFLFEYFSETQRNKGNFPGRFSGRQFSNSRSEMNVSTLELGDSALYLCASTTGGDFAITEAFFGQGTRLTVV.